The clone carrying this T cell receptor (beta chain) was observed at least ten times. Its antigen is still unknown. TCR beta libraries were built with iRepertoire HTBI primers and Arm-PCR of CDR3 regions. MiXCR, run by TCRdb on the multiplex PCR reads, gives a single entry per CDR3 protein. The data hold hundreds of thousands of distinct CDR3 sequences, with approximately 12% observed a single time. Regarding time point: newly diagnosed GD, antithyroid drugs for less than 3 months. Preparation of the TCR library used RNA extracted from PBMCs. Germline CDR1 is SGHRS and CDR2 is YFSETQ. The CDR3 runs to 14 residues. V lost 0 bases and J lost 1, with 7 bases in between. The data stem from a study of regulatory T cells in long-lasting Graves disease. General study points: Persistent patients shared about 3,000 public clonotypes among themselves. Newly diagnosed patients shared fewer, at roughly 970. The study found lower TCR diversity in persistent Graves' patients than in newly diagnosed ones.

The same data also contributed to another study, on T cells in Graves' hyperthyroidism and ophthalmopathy.

This rearrangement joins TRBV5-1 to TRBJ1-1, with D hard to call. Sequencing was performed on peripheral blood mononuclear cells (PBMCs), taken at new diagnosis, from a patient treated with antithyroid drugs. This sequence was found in a man aged 25 to 45 with Graves disease. CDR3 region: CASSLGLENTEAFF. CDR3 coding DNA: TGCGCCAGCAGCTTGGGCCTGGAGAACACTGAAGCTTTCTTT.